This TCR beta chain was identified during a study of Ad26.COV2.S vaccination and SARS-CoV-2 variants listed by TCRdb under 2021. About the study as a whole: Vaccine-arm donors came from COV1001, a multicentre, randomized, double-blind, placebo-controlled phase I-IIa trial of Ad26.COV2.S in healthy adults. Ad26.COV2.S was administered intramuscularly at 5 x 10^10 or 1 x 10^11 viral particles, either as a single shot or as two shots given 56 days apart. Sequencing of the TCRbeta repertoire served to evaluate the specificity and breadth of SARS-CoV-2-reactive T cell receptors following Ad26.COV2.S vaccination. A total of approximately 30 samples were included in the TCR-sequenced set, comprising around 19 Ad26.COV2.S vaccine recipients, 5 placebo recipients and 8 SARS-CoV-2 convalescent individuals. Trial participants were randomized into five groups of five, in which low-dose or high-dose Ad26.COV2.S was given once or twice, or placebo was given on both occasions. Investigators did not know the trial group allocation while performing experiments and assessing outcomes. Points the paper makes about the study in general: After vaccination, spike-specific CD8+ and CD4+ T cell responses were reported to show substantial breadth. Vaccine and placebo recipients had comparable non-spike TCR breadth, which fits with the vaccine containing only spike. The study lacked the statistical power to compare responses across vaccine doses or regimens. Ad26.COV2.S recipients had higher spike-specific TCR breadth than placebo recipients (P = 0.0014). The authors noted that the TCR breadth and depth analyses may have underestimated total T cell responses.

The sample's treatment or condition label is to be understood as: around 19 received Ad26.COV2.S at low or high dose, single or two shots; 5 received placebo; per-sample allocation not given. Repertoires of vaccine and placebo recipients were sequenced from samples collected on day 63 after the first injection. In Cohort 1b, fewer than 30 adults aged 18-55 years were enrolled at a single site in Boston, USA, between 29 July and 7 August 2020. Ad26.COV2.S was a replication-incompetent adenovirus type 26 vector that expressed a prefusion-stabilized SARS-CoV-2 spike protein derived from the original Wuhan strain. Comments on this clone: Its antigen remains undetermined. Per-nucleotide qualities are absent, and no much larger clonotype sits a single base away.

From cysteine to phenylalanine, the CDR3 is 15 amino acids long. Just CDR3 DNA is preserved here, 45 bases in frame from base 1. From the germline V gene, CDR1 is MDHEN and CDR2 is SYDVKM. V is cut by 7 bases and J by 2 bases, and the space between the germline ends is 18 bases. The immunoSEQ Assay was the method used to sequence TCRbeta CDR3 regions. After extraction, genomic DNA underwent amplification by bias-controlled multiplex PCR, followed by high-throughput sequencing. The published analysis was carried out like this. Collapsing and filtering of sequences were performed to quantify the absolute abundance of each unique TCRbeta CDR3 region. T cell fraction was estimated by normalizing TCRbeta template counts to usable DNA, which was measured by amplifying reference genes present in all nucleated cells. Repertoire TCRs were annotated as SARS-CoV-2-specific when V gene, CDR3 amino acid sequence and J gene were exactly matched to a known reactive TCR set. The reference SARS-CoV-2 TCR set came from MIRA and was filtered for enrichment in COVID-19-positive ImmuneCODE repertoires, removing public or cross-reactive TCRs. Using the MIRA antigens, annotated TCRs were further analysed by specific ORF or by position within an ORF. Depth was the summed frequency of annotated unique rearrangements, while breadth was defined as annotated unique rearrangements over total unique productive rearrangements. TCR breadth was compared between groups using two-sided Wilcoxon rank-sum tests. This is the immuneACCESS table as TCRdb keeps it, with only in-frame sequences that have V and J called. A part of the clones is gone; compared with another copy, unresolved V genes explain less than half, and the rest is unexplained. Clone size and the V and J calls come from that table; the DNA yielded D and trimming. The sample table contains about 440,000 clones; only one count was recorded for 90% of them. Of the sample, approximately 4.5% is held by the ten largest clones.

The rearranged chain carries TRBV28 and TRBJ2-7; D gene: possibly TRBD1, on 6 matching bases. Sequenced material: peripheral blood, taken in a trial of Ad26.COV2.S vaccine versus placebo. The source is a person aged 18-65 years who received the Ad26.COV2.S COVID-19 vaccine or a placebo. The CDR3 amino acid sequence is: CASTSNTGPPYEQYF. The DNA sequence is as follows: TGTGCCAGCACCTCTAATACAGGGCCCCCCTACGAGCAGTACTTC.